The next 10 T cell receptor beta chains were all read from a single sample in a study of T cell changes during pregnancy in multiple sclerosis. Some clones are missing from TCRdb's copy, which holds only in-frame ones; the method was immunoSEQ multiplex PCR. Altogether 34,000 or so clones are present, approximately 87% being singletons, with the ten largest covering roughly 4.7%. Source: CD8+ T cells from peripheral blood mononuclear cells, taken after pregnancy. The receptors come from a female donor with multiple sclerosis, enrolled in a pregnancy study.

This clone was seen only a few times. CDR3: CASSRRDRPSYEQYF. The CDR3 DNA is TGTGCCAGCAGCCGCCGGGACAGACCTTCCTACGAGCAGTACTTC. V gene TRBV7-9 combines with J gene TRBJ2-7, with 7 bases lining up with TRBD1. The V and J ends lost 5 bases and 1 base, in that order; junction bases with no gene match: 8. This CDR3 is 15 amino acids long. Germline CDR1 reads SEHNR; CDR2 reads FQNEAQ (reference sequence).

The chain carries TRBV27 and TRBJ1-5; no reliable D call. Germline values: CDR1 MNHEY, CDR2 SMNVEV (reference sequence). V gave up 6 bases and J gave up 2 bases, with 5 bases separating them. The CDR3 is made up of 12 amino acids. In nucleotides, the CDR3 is TGTGCCAGCAGGCGGGGCAATCAGCCCCAGCATTTT. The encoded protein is CASRRGNQPQHF.

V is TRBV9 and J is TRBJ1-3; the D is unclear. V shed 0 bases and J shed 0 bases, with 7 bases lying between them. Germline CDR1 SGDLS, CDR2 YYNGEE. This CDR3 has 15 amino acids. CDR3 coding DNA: TGTGCCAGCAGCGTAGACGGGAACTCTGGAAACACCATATATTTT. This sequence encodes CASSVDGNSGNTIYF.

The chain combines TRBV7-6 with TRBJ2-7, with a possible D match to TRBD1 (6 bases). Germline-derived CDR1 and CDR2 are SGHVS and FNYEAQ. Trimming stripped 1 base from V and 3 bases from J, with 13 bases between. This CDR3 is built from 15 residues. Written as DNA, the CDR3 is TGTGCCAGCAGCTTAGGCACAGGGCCCAACTACGAGCAGTACTTC. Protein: CASSLGTGPNYEQYF.

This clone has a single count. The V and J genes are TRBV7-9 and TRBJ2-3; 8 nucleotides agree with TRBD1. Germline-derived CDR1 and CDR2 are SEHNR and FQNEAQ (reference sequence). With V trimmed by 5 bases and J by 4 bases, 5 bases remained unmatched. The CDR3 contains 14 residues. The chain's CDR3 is CASSIPGGADTQYF. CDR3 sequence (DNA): TGTGCCAGCAGCATCCCAGGGGGCGCAGATACGCAGTATTTT.

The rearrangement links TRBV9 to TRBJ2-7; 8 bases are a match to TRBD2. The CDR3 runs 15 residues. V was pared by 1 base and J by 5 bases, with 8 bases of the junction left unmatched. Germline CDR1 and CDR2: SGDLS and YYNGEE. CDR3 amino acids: CASSVSGTSIHEQYF. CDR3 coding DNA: TGTGCCAGCAGCGTATCAGGGACTAGTATCCACGAGCAGTACTTC.

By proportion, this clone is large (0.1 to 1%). The DNA for the CDR3 is TGCGCCAGCAGCATGACAGGGGGGATCGGTGAGCAGTTCTTC. It encodes CASSMTGGIGEQFF. The genes are TRBV10-1 and TRBJ2-1; 9 bases fit TRBD1. The trim removed 6 bases at V and 9 bases at J, leaving 9 bases unmatched. The V gene's germline CDR1 is WNHNN and CDR2 SYGVQD (reference sequence). The CDR3 contains 14 residues.

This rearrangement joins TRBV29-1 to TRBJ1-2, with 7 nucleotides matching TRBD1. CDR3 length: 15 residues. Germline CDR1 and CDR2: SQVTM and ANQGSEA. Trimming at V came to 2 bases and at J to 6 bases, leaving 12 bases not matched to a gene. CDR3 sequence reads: CSVEITDRERDGYTF. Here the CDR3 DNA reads TGCAGCGTTGAAATAACCGACAGGGAGAGGGATGGCTACACCTTC.

The CDR3 DNA sequence: TGTGCCAGCAGCCCCCAACCCGGGAGTCCTGGCTACACCTTC. Residues: CASSPQPGSPGYTF. The genes are TRBV14 and TRBJ1-2; D is unclear. From germline, CDR1 is SGHDN and CDR2 FVKESK. The length of the CDR3 is 14 residues. Trimming removed 4 bases at V and 7 bases at J, with 16 bases between.

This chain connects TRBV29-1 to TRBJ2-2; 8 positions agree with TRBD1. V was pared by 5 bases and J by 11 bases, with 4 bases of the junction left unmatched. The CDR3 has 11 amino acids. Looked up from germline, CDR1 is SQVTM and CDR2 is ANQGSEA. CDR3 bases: TGCAGCGTTCCAGGGGGCGGAGAGCTGTTTTTT. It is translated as CSVPGGGELFF.